These 21 T cell receptor beta chains came from one sample sequenced in a study of T-cell memory formation after mild COVID-19. One entry per CDR3 protein results from TCRdb running MiXCR on the 5' RACE reads. The top ten hold more than 20% of the sample, which has a few hundred thousand distinct CDR3 sequences, under 20% seen once. Input material: PBMCs or a T cell subset sorted from them (not recorded which). The origin of the receptors is a man between 18 and 35 years old who had mild COVID-19 (a few samples of this study predate the infection). Cell type and time point are not known.

The rearrangement uses TRBV6-6 and TRBJ2-4; D might be TRBD1 or TRBD2, each matching 5 bases. The CDR3 length is 17 residues. The ends were cut back, 0 bases at V and 3 bases at J, with 15 bases in the middle. The germline V gene encodes CDR1 MNHNY and CDR2 SVGAGI (reference sequence). The CDR3 here is CASSYSMRDVGKNIQYF. For the CDR3, the DNA is TGTGCCAGCAGTTACTCGATGAGGGACGTCGGCAAAAACATTCAGTACTTC.

CDR3: CATSERDGTEAFF. The CDR3 DNA sequence: TGTGCCACCAGTGAAAGGGATGGCACTGAAGCTTTCTTT. The gene calls are TRBV24-1 and TRBJ1-1; D is ambiguous. V was clipped by 4 bases and J by 4 bases, with 9 bases between them. This CDR3 has 13 amino acids. Germline V CDR1 and CDR2: KGHDR, SFDVKD.

This chain joins TRBV7-9 and TRBJ2-3; a weak D match, TRBD2 (5 bases). Germline CDR1 SEHNR, CDR2 FQNEAQ (reference sequence). V lost 0 bases, J lost 0 bases, and 10 bases lay in between. The CDR3 is made up of 16 amino acids. The CDR3 loop is CASSLAIRGSTDTQYF. The CDR3 DNA sequence: TGTGCCAGCAGCTTAGCGATCCGGGGTAGCACAGATACGCAGTATTTT.

There are many counts of this clonotype. The J gene is TRBJ2-7, the V gene TRBV12-3 or TRBV12-4; 9 bases match TRBD1. The length of the CDR3 is 14 residues. V dropped 2 bases and J dropped 8; count of bases not matched to a gene: 7. The CDR3 loop is CASSLWTGAKKQYF. In DNA form, the CDR3 reads TGTGCCAGCAGTTTATGGACAGGGGCAAAGAAGCAGTACTTC.

V usage is TRBV5-1 and J usage is TRBJ1-1, with a tentative D call TRBD1 (6 bases). Between the trimmed V and J ends, which lost 6 bases and 2 bases, there was a span of 14 bases. This CDR3 is 14 amino acids long. Germline CDR1 is SGHRS and CDR2 is YFSETQ. In DNA, the CDR3 is TGCGCCAGCACCCCCACGACAGGCAACACTGAAGCTTTCTTT. It translates to CASTPTTGNTEAFF.

This clonotype has just a few counts. The rearrangement joins TRBV6-2 or TRBV6-3 to TRBJ1-1; D gene uncertain. Germline CDR1 MNHEY, CDR2 SVGEGT. V lost 2 bases to trimming and J lost 1 base, with 8 bases between them. This CDR3 spans 14 amino acids. The CDR3 nucleotides read TGTGCCAGCAGTTACGCGGAGGAGAACACTGAAGCTTTCTTT. Protein: CASSYAEENTEAFF.

This rearrangement joins TRBV11-3 to TRBJ1-1; D gene uncertain. Germline V lookup: CDR1 SGHNT, CDR2 YENEEA. The CDR3 length is 13 residues. V was cut by 2 bases and J by 3 bases, with 7 bases left in between. The CDR3 loop is CASSLSRDTEAFF. DNA of the CDR3: TGTGCCAGCAGCTTATCGCGGGACACTGAAGCTTTCTTT.

The rearrangement links TRBV12-3 or TRBV12-4 to TRBJ2-3; no reliable D call. Trimming took off 4 bases at V and 7 bases at J, with 9 bases between the two ends. CDR3 length: 12 amino acids. The CDR3 reads CASSSPVNTQYF. DNA for the CDR3: TGTGCCAGCAGTTCCCCCGTGAATACGCAGTATTTT.

The chain couples TRBV3-1 to TRBJ1-2; 11 nucleotides match TRBD1. J was trimmed by 8 bases and V by 4 bases; bases with no gene match: 9. The CDR3 length is 15 residues. Germline loops: CDR1 LGHDT, CDR2 YNNKEL (reference sequence). The DNA for the CDR3 is TGTGCCAGCAGCCGATCCGGACAGGGGGCCCAGGGCTACACCTTC. Protein product: CASSRSGQGAQGYTF.

This chain joins TRBV5-1 and TRBJ2-2; D is perhaps TRBD1 (6 bases). With 0 bases removed from V and 1 base from J, the gap between germline ends came to 10 bases. Germline lookup yields CDR1 SGHRS and CDR2 YFSETQ. The CDR3 totals 16 residues. The CDR3 protein is CASSLGTGLNTGELFF. CDR3 nucleotide sequence: TGCGCCAGCAGCTTGGGAACAGGGTTGAACACCGGGGAGCTGTTTTTT.

The genes are TRBV20-1 and TRBJ2-5; 7 bases map to TRBD1. Looked up from germline, CDR1 is DFQATT and CDR2 is SNEGSKA (reference sequence). Trimming removed 6 bases from V and 1 base from J; junction bases left unmatched: 11. This CDR3 has 15 residues. This CDR3 reads CSAPHPRQGQETQYF. The CDR3 DNA follows: TGCAGTGCCCCCCATCCTCGACAGGGCCAAGAGACCCAGTACTTC.

This chain joins TRBV4-3 and TRBJ1-1; perhaps TRBD1 as D (5 bases). This CDR3 spans 14 amino acids. The germline V gene has CDR1 LGHNA and CDR2 YSLEER. Between the trimmed V and J ends, which lost 6 bases and 1 base, there was a span of 12 bases. CDR3 sequence: CASRETGENTEAFF. The CDR3 region has the DNA TGCGCCAGCAGGGAAACGGGGGAGAACACTGAAGCTTTCTTT.

The chain is built from TRBV18 and TRBJ2-7; TRBD1 aligns across 11 bases. The germline V gene has CDR1 KGHSH and CDR2 LQKENI. This CDR3 is 15 amino acids long. V trimming: 0 bases; J trimming: 7 bases; junction bases outside the gene matches: 5. CDR3 amino acids: CASSPPGQGVLEQYF. The CDR3 region has the DNA TGTGCCAGCTCACCACCGGGACAGGGGGTATTAGAGCAGTACTTC.

This clonotype was detected a few times. The chain links TRBV25-1 to TRBJ1-1; D might be TRBD1 (5 bases). Germline V gene data show CDR1 as MGHDK and CDR2 as SYGVNS. This CDR3 comprises 13 residues. Deletions cut 3 bases from V and 3 bases from J, with 8 bases between. As DNA, the CDR3 is TGTGCCAGCAGTGAGGGACGGCACACTGAAGCTTTCTTT. This encodes CASSEGRHTEAFF.

The V gene is TRBV7-2, the J gene TRBJ2-2; D gene unclear. The germline CDR1 and CDR2 sequences are SGHTA and FQGNSA. Trimming took off 2 bases at V and 5 bases at J, with 12 bases between the two ends. The CDR3 has 15 residues. The CDR3, as DNA: TGTGCCAGCAGCTTAAATACGGGCTGGACCGGGGAGCTGTTTTTT. It yields the protein CASSLNTGWTGELFF.

The chain employs TRBV11-2 and TRBJ2-5, with TRBD2 as a possible D gene (7 bases). The CDR3 consists of 15 residues. Germline V CDR1 and CDR2: SGHAT, FQNNGV. Trimming removed 5 bases from V and 4 bases from J, with 17 bases in between. This CDR3 reads CASSPFGGARETQYF. CDR3 sequence (DNA): TGTGCCAGCAGCCCCTTTGGGGGGGCACGAGAGACCCAGTACTTC.

This chain's CDR3 is CASSRSGSSYEQYF. CDR3 DNA sequence: TGTGCCAGCAGCAGAAGCGGAAGTTCCTACGAGCAGTACTTC. V is TRBV5-4 and J is TRBJ2-7; perhaps TRBD2 as D (5 bases). Trimming cost V 4 bases and J 1 base, with 12 bases left between them. CDR1 and CDR2 from the germline V gene are SGHNT and YYREEE (reference sequence). CDR3 length equals 14 residues.

The gene calls are TRBV12-3 or TRBV12-4 and TRBJ2-7; TRBD1 might be the D (6 bases). The CDR3 sequence is 15 residues long. Trimming removed 6 bases from V and 0 bases from J, with 15 bases in between. The CDR3 region has the DNA TGTGCCAGCAGCATAGGGCAGGGGAGCTCCTACGAGCAGTACTTC. Amino acid sequence: CASSIGQGSSYEQYF.

This clonotype occurred a few times. V gene TRBV20-1 combines with J gene TRBJ1-2; TRBD1 matches 8 bases. The CDR3 has 13 residues. J was trimmed by 3 bases and V by 7 bases; bases with no gene match: 7. Germline loops: CDR1 DFQATT, CDR2 SNEGSKA (reference sequence). The CDR3 sequence is CSVGQGWDYGYTF. CDR3 DNA: TGCAGTGTTGGACAGGGATGGGACTATGGCTACACCTTC.

This clonotype appeared many times. The chain uses TRBV4-2 and TRBJ1-2; 8 bases are shared with TRBD1. This CDR3 has 16 residues. V was clipped by 3 bases and J by 1 base; unmatched bases: 7. Germline lookup yields CDR1 LGHNA and CDR2 YNFKEQ. The CDR3 here is CASSQVGTGDNYGYTF. For the CDR3, the DNA is TGTGCCAGCAGCCAGGTCGGGACAGGCGATAACTATGGCTACACCTTC.

This clonotype was seen repeatedly, ten times or more. The J gene is TRBJ2-5, the V gene TRBV20-1, with D possibly called TRBD1 or TRBD2 (6 bases each). This CDR3 has 14 residues. CDR1 is DFQATT, CDR2 SNEGSKA, per germline (reference sequence). The V end lost 2 bases, the J end lost 5 bases, and 15 bases lay between the germline ends. CDR3 amino acids: CSARRGETGETQYF. CDR3 DNA: TGCAGTGCTAGAAGGGGGGAAACTGGTGAGACCCAGTACTTC.